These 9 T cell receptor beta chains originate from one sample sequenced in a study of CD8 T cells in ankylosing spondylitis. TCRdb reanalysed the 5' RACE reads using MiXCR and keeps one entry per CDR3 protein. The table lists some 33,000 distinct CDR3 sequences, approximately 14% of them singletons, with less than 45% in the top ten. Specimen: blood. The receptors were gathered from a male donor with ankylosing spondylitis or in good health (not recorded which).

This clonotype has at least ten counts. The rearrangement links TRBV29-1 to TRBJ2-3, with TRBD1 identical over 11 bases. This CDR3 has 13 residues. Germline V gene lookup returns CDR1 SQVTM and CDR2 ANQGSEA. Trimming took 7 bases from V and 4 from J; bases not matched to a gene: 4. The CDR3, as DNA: TGCAGCGGGGGACAGGGGGTAGCAGATACGCAGTATTTT. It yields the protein CSGGQGVADTQYF.

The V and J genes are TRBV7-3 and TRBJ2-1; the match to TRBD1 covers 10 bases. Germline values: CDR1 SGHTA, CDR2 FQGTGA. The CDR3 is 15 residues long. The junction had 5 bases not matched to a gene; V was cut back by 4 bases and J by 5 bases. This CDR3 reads CASSSTGTGDNEQFF. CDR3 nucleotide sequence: TGTGCCAGCAGCTCCACCGGGACAGGGGACAATGAGCAGTTCTTC.

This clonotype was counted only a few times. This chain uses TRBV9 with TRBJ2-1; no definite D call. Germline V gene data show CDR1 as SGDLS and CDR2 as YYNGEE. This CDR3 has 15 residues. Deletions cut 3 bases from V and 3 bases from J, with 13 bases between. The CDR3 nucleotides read TGTGCCAGCAGCGCAGGCGGCAAGATCTACAATGAGCAGTTCTTC. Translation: CASSAGGKIYNEQFF. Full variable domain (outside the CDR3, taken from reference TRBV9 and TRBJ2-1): DSGVTQTPKHLITATGQRVTLRCSPRSGDLSVYWYQQSLDQGLQFLIQYYNGEERAKGNILERFSAQQFPDLHSELNLSSLELGDSALYFCASSAGGKIYNEQFFGPGTRLTVL.

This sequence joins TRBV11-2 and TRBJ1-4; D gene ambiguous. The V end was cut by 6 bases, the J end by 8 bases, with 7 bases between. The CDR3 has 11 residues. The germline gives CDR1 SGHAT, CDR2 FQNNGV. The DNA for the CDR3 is TGTGCCAGCAGAAGGACGGAAAAACTGTTTTTT. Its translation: CASRRTEKLFF.

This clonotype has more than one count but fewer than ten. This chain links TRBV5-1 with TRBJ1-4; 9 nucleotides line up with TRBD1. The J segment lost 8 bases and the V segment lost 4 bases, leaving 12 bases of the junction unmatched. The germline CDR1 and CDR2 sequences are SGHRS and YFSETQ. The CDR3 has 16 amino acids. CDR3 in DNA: TGCGCCAGCAGCGCGGTTTTACAGGGGGCGGCGGAAAAACTGTTTTTT. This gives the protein CASSAVLQGAAEKLFF.

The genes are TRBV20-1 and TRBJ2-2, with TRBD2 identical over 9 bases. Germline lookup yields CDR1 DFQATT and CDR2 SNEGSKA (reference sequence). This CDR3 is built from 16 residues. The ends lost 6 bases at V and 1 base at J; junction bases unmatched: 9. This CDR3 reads CSAWNSGRVNTGELFF. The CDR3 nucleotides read TGCAGTGCGTGGAATAGCGGGAGAGTGAACACCGGGGAGCTGTTTTTT.

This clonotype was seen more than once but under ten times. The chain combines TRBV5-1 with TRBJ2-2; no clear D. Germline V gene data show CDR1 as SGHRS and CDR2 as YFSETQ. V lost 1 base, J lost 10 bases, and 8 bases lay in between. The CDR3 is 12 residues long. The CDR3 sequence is CASSLTALELFF. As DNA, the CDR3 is TGCGCCAGCAGCTTGACAGCTCTGGAGCTGTTTTTT.

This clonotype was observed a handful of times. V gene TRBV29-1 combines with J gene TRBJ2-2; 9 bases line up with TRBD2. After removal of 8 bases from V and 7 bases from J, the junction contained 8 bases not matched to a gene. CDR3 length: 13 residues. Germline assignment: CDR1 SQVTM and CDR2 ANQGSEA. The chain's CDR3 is CSFGASGNGELFF. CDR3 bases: TGCAGCTTTGGGGCTAGCGGGAACGGGGAGCTGTTTTTT.

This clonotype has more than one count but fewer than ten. CDR3 in DNA: TGTGCCAGCAGTCCGGACCAGTCACCCCTCCACTTT. Translated: CASSPDQSPLHF. The chain uses TRBV28 and TRBJ1-6, with no clear D. V gave up 5 bases and J gave up 10 bases, with 9 bases separating them. This CDR3 has 12 amino acids. The germline gives CDR1 MDHEN, CDR2 SYDVKM.